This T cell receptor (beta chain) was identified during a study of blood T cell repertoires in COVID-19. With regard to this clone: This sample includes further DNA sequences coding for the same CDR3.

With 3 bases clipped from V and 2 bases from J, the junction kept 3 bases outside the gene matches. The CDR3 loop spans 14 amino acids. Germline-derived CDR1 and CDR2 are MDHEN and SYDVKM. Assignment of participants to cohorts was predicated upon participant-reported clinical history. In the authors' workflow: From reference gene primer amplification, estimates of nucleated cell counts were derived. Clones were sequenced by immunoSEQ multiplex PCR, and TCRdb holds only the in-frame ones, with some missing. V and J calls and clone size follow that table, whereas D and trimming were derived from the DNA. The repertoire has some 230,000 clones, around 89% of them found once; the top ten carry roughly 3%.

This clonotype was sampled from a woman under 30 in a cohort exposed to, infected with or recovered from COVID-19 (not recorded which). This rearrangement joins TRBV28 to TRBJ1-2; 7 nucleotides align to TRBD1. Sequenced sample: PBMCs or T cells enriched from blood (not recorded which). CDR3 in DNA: TGTGCCAGCAGTTTCCCGACAGGGAACTATGGCTACACCTTC. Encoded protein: CASSFPTGNYGYTF.